This TCR beta chain was sequenced in a study of blood T cell repertoires in COVID-19. Per the original methods: It was from reference gene primer amplification that nucleated cell counts were estimated. Profiled with immunoSEQ multiplex PCR; TCRdb holds only in-frame clones, not every one. For V, J and clone size, that table is used; D and trimming come from the DNA. The table includes fewer than 250,000 clones, 84% detected once. V dropped 3 bases and J dropped 9; count of bases not matched to a gene: 4. Germline V CDR1 and CDR2: SNHLY, FYNNEI. The CDR3 contains 15 residues. The specimen was PBMCs or T cells enriched from blood (not recorded which). This chain uses TRBV2 with TRBJ2-1; 14 bases fit TRBD2. This receptor was identified in a man between 60 and 70 years old who had recovered from COVID-19. The CDR3 sequence is CASSDRLAGGLEQFF. The CDR3 DNA reads TGTGCCAGCAGTGACCGACTAGCGGGGGGGCTTGAGCAGTTCTTC.